The sequence of this T cell receptor beta chain was determined in a study of cytomegalovirus exposure and HLA in healthy donors. Across the whole study: An earlier analysis identified approximately 120 million unique TCR beta sequences in about 180 million T cells. Early release data held roughly 90 million unique TCRs from HLA-typed donors.

Overall study findings and caveats: Later genetic work tied a missense DCLRE1C variant to beta-chain V and J trimming. CMV serostatus was the only recorded immune exposure for donors.

PCR primers comprised 60 Vbeta and 13 Jbeta primers. The repertoire was sequenced with immunoSEQ multiplex PCR; TCRdb's copy has only in-frame clones and lacks some. The sample carries roughly 170,000 clones, 80% recorded once. The CDR3 spans 16 residues. V was clipped by 7 bases and J by 3 bases; unmatched bases: 11. Germline-derived CDR1 and CDR2 are LNHDA and SQIVND (reference sequence). This clone was seen a single time. What it binds is not known. V gene TRBV19 combines with J gene TRBJ1-5, with 8 bases lining up with TRBD1. The sequencing sample was made of PBMCs. This sequence was found in a man aged 30-40 years in good health and CMV-seropositive. The CDR3 spells CASIGFGTGLNQPQHF. In DNA, the CDR3 is TGTGCCAGTATTGGATTTGGGACAGGACTCAATCAGCCCCAGCATTTT.